The 5 T cell receptor beta chains reported below all come from one sample, sequenced in a study of beta chain features in type 1 diabetes. cDNA synthesis used the whole RNA isolate, giving expressed TCRB sequences. Libraries were prepared by immunoSEQ multiplex PCR; TCRdb keeps only in-frame clonotypes and omits some of them. The table includes 640,000 or so clones, 13% detected once. Antigens for these TCRs are unknown. Whole-study results and caveats: In all four CD4+ subsets, TCRB CDR3 length was significantly, moderately reduced in type 1 diabetes.

The source material was naive CD4+ T cells from blood. Every receptor here comes from a man younger than 35 with type 1 diabetes.

The rearrangement joins TRBV7-9 to TRBJ1-1, with D unclear. Trimming cost V 4 bases and J 1 base, with 13 bases left between them. This CDR3 spans 15 amino acids. Germline loops: CDR1 SEHNR, CDR2 FQNEAQ (reference sequence). CDR3 sequence (DNA): TGTGCCAGCAGCTCCTGGGTGAGGGAGAACACTGAAGCTTTCTTT. Translated, it gives CASSSWVRENTEAFF. The full variable domain, completed using reference TRBV7-9 and TRBJ1-1, is DTGVSQNPRHKITKRGQNVTFRCDPISEHNRLYWYRQTLGQGPEFLTYFQNEAQLEKSRLLSDRFSAERPKGSFSTLEIQRTEQGDSAMYLCASSSWVRENTEAFFGQGTRLTVV.

This clone was seen more than once but under ten times. The chain uses TRBV7-9 and TRBJ2-7, with TRBD1 identical over 10 bases. CDR3 size: 16 residues. The germline V gene encodes CDR1 SEHNR and CDR2 FQNEAQ (reference sequence). The trim removed 5 bases at V and 2 bases at J, leaving 9 bases unmatched. This CDR3 reads CASSPGTGDLPYEQYF. CDR3 DNA sequence: TGTGCCAGCAGCCCCGGGACAGGGGACTTACCCTACGAGCAGTACTTC.

As regards this clone: A much larger clone lies a single base off, so this may be a read error. The chain combines TRBV5-6 with TRBJ2-2; no reliable D call. The germline CDR1 and CDR2 sequences are SGHDT and YYEEEE. This CDR3 is 12 amino acids long. V was clipped by 4 bases and J by 2 bases, with 3 bases between them. The CDR3 region is CASSHNTGELFF. CDR3 nucleotide sequence: TGTGCCAGCAGCCATAACACCGGGGAGCTGTTTTTT.

This clone came up a few times. In the same sample, other DNA sequences code for this CDR3. The chain recombines TRBV19 with TRBJ2-5; D gene unclear. Germline CDR1 LNHDA, CDR2 SQIVND (reference sequence). The CDR3 is 12 residues long. Between the trimmed V and J ends, which lost 2 bases and 2 bases, there was a span of 3 bases. The CDR3 region is CASSISQETQYF. The DNA of the CDR3 is TGTGCCAGTAGTATATCACAAGAGACCCAGTACTTC. Using reference TRBV19 and TRBJ2-5 for the parts outside the CDR3, the full variable domain is DGGITQSPKYLFRKEGQNVTLSCEQNLNHDAMYWYRQDPGQGLRLIYYSQIVNDFQKGDIAEGYSVSREKKESFPLTVTSAQKNPTAFYLCASSISQETQYFGPGTRLLVL.

The table lists this clone with a few counts. The chain is built from TRBV10-3 and TRBJ2-7; no firm D call. The CDR3 covers 12 residues. The V end lost 0 bases, the J end lost 3 bases, and 3 bases lay between the germline ends. Germline CDR1 reads ENHRY; CDR2 reads SYGVKD. The CDR3 nucleotides are TGTGCCATCAGTGAGTCTTACTACGAGCAGTACTTC. It specifies CAISESYYEQYF.